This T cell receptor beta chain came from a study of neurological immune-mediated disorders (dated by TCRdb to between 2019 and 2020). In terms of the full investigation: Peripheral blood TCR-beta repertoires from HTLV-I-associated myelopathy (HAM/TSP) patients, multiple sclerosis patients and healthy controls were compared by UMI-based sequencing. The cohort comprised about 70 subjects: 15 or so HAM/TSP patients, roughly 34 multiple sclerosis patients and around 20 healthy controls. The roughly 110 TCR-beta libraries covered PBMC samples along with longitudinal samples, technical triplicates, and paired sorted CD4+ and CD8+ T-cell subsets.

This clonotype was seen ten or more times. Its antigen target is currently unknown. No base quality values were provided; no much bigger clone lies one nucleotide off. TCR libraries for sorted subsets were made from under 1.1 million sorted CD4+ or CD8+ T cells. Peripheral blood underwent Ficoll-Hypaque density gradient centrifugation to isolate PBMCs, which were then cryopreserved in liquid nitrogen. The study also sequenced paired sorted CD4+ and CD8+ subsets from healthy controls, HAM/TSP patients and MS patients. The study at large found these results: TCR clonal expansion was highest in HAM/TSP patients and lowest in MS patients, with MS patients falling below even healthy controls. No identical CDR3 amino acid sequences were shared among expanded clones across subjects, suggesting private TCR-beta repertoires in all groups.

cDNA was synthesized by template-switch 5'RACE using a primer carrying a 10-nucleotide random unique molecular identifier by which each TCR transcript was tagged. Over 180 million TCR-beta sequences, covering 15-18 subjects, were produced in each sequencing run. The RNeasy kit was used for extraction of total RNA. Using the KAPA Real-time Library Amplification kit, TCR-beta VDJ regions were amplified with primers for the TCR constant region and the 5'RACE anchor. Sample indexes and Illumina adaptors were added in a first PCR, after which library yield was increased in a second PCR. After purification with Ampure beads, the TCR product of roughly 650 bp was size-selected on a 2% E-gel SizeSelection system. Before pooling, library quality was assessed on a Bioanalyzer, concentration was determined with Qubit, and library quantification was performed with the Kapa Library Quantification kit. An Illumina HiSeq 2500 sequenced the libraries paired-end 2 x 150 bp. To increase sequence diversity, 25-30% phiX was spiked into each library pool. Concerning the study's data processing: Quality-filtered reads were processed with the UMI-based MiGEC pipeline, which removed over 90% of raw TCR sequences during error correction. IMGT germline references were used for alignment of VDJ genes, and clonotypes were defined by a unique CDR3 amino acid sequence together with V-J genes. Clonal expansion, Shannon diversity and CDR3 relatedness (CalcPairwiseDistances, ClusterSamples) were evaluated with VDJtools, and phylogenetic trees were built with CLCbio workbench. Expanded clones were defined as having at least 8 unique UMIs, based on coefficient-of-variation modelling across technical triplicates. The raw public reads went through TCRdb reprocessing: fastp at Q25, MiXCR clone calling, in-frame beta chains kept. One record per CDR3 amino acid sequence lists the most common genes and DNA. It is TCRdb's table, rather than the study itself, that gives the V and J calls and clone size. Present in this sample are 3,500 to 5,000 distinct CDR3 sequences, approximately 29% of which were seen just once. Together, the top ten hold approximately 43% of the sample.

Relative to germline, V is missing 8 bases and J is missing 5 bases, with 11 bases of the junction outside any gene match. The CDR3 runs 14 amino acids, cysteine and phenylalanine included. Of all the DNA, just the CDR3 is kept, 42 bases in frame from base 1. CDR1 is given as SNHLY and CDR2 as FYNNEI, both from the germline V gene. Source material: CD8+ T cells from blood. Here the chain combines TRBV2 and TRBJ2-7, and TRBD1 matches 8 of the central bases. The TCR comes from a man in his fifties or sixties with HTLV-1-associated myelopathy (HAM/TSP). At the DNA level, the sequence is TGTGCCAGCTATTGGGGACAGGATGGGAACGAGCAGTACTTC. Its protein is CASYWGQDGNEQYF. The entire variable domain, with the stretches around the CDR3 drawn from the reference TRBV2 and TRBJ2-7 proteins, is EPEVTQTPSHQVTQMGQEVILRCVPISNHLYFYWYRQILGQKVEFLVSFYNNEISEKSEIFDDQFSVERPDGSNFTLKIRSTKLEDSAMYFCASYWGQDGNEQYFGPGTRLTVT.